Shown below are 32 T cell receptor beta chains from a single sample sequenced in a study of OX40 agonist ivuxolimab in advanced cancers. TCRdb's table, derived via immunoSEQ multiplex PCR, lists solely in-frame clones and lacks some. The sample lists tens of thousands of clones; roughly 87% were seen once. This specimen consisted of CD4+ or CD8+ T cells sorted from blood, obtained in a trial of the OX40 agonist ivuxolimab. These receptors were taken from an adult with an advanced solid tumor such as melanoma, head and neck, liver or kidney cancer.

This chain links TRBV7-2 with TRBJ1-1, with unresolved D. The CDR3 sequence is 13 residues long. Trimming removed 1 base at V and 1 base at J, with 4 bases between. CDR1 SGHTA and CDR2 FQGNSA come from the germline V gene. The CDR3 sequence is CASSLGSNTEAFF. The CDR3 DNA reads TGTGCCAGCAGCTTAGGTTCGAACACTGAAGCTTTCTTT. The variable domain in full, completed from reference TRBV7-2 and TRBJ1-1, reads GAGVSQSPSNKVTEKGKDVELRCDPISGHTALYWYRQSLGQGLEFLIYFQGNSAPDKSGLPSDRFSAERTGGSVSTLTIQRTQQEDSAVYLCASSLGSNTEAFFGQGTRLTVV.

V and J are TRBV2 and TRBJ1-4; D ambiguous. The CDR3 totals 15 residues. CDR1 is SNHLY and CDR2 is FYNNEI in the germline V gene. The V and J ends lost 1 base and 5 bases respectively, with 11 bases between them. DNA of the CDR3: TGTGCCAGCAGTGAAGAGAACGTTCGGAATGAAAAACTGTTTTTT. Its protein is CASSEENVRNEKLFF.

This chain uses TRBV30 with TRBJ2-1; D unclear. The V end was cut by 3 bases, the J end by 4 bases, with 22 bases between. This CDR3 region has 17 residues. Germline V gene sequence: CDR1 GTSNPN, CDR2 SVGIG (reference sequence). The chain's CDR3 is CAWRPGRLGSSYNEQFF. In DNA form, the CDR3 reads TGTGCCTGGAGACCTGGTCGGTTGGGTAGTTCATACAATGAGCAGTTCTTC.

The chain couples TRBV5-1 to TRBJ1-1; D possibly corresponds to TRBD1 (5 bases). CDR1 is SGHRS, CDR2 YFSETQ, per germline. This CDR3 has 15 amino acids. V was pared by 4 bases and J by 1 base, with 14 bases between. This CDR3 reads CASSPEPTGNTEAFF. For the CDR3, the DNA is TGCGCCAGCAGCCCTGAACCTACAGGGAACACTGAAGCTTTCTTT. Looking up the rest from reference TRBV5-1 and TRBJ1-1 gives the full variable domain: KAGVTQTPRYLIKTRGQQVTLSCSPISGHRSVSWYQQTPGQGLQFLFEYFSETQRNKGNFPGRFSGRQFSNSRSEMNVSTLELGDSALYLCASSPEPTGNTEAFFGQGTRLTVV.

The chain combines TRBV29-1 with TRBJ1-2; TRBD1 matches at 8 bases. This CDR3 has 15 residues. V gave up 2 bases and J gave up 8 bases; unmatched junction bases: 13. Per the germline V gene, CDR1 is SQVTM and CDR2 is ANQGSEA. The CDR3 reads CSVEIFLRQGKGYTF. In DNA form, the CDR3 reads TGCAGCGTTGAAATCTTCTTGAGACAGGGGAAAGGCTACACCTTC. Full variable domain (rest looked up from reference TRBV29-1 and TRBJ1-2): SAVISQKPSRDICQRGTSLTIQCQVDSQVTMMFWYRQQPGQSLTLIATANQGSEATYESGFVIDKFPISRPNLTFSTLTVSNMSPEDSSIYLCSVEIFLRQGKGYTFGSGTRLTVV.

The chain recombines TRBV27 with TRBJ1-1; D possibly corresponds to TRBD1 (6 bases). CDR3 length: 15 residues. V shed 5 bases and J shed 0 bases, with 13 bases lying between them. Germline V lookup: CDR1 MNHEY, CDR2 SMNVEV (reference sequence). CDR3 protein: CASSRLDSMNTEAFF. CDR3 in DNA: TGTGCCAGCAGTCGCCTGGACAGCATGAACACTGAAGCTTTCTTT.

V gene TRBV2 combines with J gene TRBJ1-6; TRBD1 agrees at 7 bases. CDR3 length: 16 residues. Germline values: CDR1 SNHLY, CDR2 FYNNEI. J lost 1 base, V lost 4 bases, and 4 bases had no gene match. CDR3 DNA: TGTGCCAGCAGTGGAGGGGGCGGGTCCTATAATTCACCCCTCCACTTT. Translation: CASSGGGGSYNSPLHF.

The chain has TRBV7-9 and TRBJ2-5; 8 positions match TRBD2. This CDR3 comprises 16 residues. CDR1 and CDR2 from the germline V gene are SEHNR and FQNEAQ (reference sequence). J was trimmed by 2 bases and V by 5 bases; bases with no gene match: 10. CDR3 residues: CASSPPPGGDQETQYF. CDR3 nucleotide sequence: TGTGCCAGCAGCCCACCTCCGGGAGGGGATCAAGAGACCCAGTACTTC.

The CDR3 region has the DNA TGTGCCAGCAGCCAAGAACTAGCGGGGTACAATGAGCAGTTCTTC. It yields the protein CASSQELAGYNEQFF. This rearrangement joins TRBV14 to TRBJ2-1, with 10 bases aligning to TRBD2. The ends lost 0 bases at V and 4 bases at J; junction bases unmatched: 0. The CDR3 covers 15 residues. CDR1 and CDR2 from the germline V gene are SGHDN and FVKESK. The variable domain in full, with the rest retrieved from reference TRBV14 and TRBJ2-1, is EAGVTQFPSHSVIEKGQTVTLRCDPISGHDNLYWYRRVMGKEIKFLLHFVKESKQDESGMPNNRFLAERTGGTYSTLKVQPAELEDSGVYFCASSQELAGYNEQFFGPGTRLTVL.

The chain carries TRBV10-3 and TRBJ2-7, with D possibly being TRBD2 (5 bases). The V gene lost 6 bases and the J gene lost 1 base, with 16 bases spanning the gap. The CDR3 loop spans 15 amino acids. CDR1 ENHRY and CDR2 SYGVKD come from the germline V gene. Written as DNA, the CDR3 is TGTGCCATCAGATCTGACTCCCGGGGTTCCTACGAGCAGTACTTC. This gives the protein CAIRSDSRGSYEQYF.

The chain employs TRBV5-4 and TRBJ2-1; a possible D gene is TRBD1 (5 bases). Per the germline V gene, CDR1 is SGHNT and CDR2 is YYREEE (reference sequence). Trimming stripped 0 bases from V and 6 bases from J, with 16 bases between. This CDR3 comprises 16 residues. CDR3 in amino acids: CASSLGGQGGGNEQFF. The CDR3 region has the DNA TGTGCCAGCAGCTTGGGTGGGCAGGGCGGTGGCAATGAGCAGTTCTTC. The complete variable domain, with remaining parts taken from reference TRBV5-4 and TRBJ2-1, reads ETGVTQSPTHLIKTRGQQVTLRCSSQSGHNTVSWYQQALGQGPQFIFQYYREEENGRGNFPPRFSGLQFPNYSSELNVNALELDDSALYLCASSLGGQGGGNEQFFGPGTRLTVL.

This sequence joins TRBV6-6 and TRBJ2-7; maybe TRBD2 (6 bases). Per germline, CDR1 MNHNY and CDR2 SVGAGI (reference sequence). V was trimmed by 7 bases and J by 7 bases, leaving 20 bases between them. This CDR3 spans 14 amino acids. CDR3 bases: TGTGCCAGCACCCCGGGACTCCGGGCGGGAGAGCAGTACTTC. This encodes CASTPGLRAGEQYF.

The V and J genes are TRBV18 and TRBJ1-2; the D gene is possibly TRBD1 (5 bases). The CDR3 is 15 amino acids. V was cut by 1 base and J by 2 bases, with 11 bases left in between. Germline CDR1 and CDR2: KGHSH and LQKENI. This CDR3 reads CASSPQGLPNYGYTF. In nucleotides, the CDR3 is TGTGCCAGCTCACCACAGGGACTCCCCAACTATGGCTACACCTTC.

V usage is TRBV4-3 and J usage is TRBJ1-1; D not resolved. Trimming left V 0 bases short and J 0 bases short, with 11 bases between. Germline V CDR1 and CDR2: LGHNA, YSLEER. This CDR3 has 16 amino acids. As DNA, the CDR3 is TGCGCCAGCAGCCAAGATCAACAGTTACTGAACACTGAAGCTTTCTTT. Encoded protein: CASSQDQQLLNTEAFF.

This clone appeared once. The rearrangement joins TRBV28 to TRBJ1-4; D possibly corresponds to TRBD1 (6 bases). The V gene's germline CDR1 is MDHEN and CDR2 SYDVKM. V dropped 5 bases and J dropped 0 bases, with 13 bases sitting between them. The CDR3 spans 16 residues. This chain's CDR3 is CASSNQGRATNEKLFF. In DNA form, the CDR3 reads TGTGCCAGCAGTAACCAGGGGAGGGCAACTAATGAAAAACTGTTTTTT. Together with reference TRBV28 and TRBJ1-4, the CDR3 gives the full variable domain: DVKVTQSSRYLVKRTGEKVFLECVQDMDHENMFWYRQDPGLGLRLIYFSYDVKMKEKGDIPEGYSVSREKKERFSLILESASTNQTSMYLCASSNQGRATNEKLFFGSGTQLSVL.

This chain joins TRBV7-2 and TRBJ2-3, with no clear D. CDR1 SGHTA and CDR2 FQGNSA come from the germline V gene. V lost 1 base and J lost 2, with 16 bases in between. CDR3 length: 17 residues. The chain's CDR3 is CASSLVATSEFTDTQYF. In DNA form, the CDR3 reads TGTGCCAGCAGCTTAGTTGCTACGTCAGAGTTCACAGATACGCAGTATTTT.

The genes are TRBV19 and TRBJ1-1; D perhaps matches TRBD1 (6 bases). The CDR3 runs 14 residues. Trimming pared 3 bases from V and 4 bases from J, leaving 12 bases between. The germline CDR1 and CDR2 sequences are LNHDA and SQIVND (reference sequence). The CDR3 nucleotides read TGTGCCAGTAGTATGGGGGGCGGGAGCACTGAAGCTTTCTTT. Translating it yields CASSMGGGSTEAFF.

The CDR3 loop is CASSLWEDLNYGYTF. CDR3 DNA sequence: TGTGCCAGCAGTTTATGGGAGGACCTGAACTATGGCTACACCTTC. The chain employs TRBV28 and TRBJ1-2; D remains unclear. From germline, CDR1 is MDHEN and CDR2 SYDVKM. With 0 bases removed from V and 2 bases from J, the gap between germline ends came to 10 bases. The CDR3 is 15 amino acids.

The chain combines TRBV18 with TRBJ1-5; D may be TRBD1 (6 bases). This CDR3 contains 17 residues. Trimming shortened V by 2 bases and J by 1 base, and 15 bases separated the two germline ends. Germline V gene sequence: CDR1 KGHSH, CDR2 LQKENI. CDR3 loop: CASSPDRQGGSNQPQHF. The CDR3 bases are TGTGCCAGCTCACCAGACCGACAAGGGGGGAGCAATCAGCCCCAGCATTTT.

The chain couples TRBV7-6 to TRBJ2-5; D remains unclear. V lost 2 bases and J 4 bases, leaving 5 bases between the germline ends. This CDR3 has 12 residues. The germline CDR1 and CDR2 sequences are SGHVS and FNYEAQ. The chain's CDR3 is CASSLSGETQYF. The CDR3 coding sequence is TGTGCCAGCAGCTTATCCGGAGAGACCCAGTACTTC. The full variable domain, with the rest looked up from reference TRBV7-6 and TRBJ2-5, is GAGVSQSPRYKVTKRGQDVALRCDPISGHVSLYWYRQALGQGPEFLTYFNYEAQQDKSGLPNDRFSAERPEGSISTLTIQRTEQRDSAMYRCASSLSGETQYFGPGTRLLVL.

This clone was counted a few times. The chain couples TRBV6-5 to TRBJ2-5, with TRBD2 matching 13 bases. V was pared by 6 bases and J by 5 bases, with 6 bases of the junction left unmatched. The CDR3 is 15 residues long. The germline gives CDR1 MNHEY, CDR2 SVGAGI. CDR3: CASSPGLAGSETQYF. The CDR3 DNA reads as TGTGCCAGCAGCCCGGGACTAGCGGGATCGGAGACCCAGTACTTC.

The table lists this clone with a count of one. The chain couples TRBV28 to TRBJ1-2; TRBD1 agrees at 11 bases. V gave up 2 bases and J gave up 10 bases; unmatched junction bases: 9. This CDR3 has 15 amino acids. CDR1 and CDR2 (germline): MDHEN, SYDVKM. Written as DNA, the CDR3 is TGTGCCAGCAGTTTAAGGCTCGGACAGGGGGCCCACTACACCTTC. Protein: CASSLRLGQGAHYTF.

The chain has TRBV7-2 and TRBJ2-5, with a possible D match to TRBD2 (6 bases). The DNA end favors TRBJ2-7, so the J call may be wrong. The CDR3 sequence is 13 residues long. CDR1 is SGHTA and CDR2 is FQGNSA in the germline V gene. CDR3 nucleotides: TGTGCCAGCAGCTTGTCGGGGGACTACGAGCAGTACTTC. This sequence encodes CASSLSGDYEQYF.

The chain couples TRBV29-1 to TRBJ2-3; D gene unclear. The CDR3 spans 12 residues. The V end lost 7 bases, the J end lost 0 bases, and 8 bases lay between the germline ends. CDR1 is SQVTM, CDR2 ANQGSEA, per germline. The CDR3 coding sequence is TGCAGCGCTACCACCAGCACAGATACGCAGTATTTT. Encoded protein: CSATTSTDTQYF.

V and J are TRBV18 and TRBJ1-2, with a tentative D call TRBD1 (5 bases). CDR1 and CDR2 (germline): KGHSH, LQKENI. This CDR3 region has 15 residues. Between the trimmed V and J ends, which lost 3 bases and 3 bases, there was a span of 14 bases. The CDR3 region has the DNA TGTGCCAGCTCACCTGGGGCAGCACAATACTATGGCTACACCTTC. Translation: CASSPGAAQYYGYTF.

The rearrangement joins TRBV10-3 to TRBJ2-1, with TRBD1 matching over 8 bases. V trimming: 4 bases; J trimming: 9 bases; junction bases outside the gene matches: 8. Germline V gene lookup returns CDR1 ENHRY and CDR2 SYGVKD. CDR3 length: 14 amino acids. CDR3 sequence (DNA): TGTGCCATCAGTGCAAAGACAGGGGCCGGTGAGCAGTTCTTC. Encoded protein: CAISAKTGAGEQFF.

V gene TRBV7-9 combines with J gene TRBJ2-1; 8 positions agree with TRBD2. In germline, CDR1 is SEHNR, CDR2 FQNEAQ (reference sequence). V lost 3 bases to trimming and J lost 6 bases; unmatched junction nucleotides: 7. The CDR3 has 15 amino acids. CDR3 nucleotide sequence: TGTGCCAGCAGCTTTAACCGGGAGGGCCGCAATGAGCAGTTCTTC. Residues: CASSFNREGRNEQFF.

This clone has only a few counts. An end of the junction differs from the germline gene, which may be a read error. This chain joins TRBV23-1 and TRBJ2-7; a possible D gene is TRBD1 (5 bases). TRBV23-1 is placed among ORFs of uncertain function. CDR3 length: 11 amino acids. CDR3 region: CTIYQGLLFHF. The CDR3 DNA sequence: TGCACGATCTATCAGGGCTTGCTGTTTCACTTC.

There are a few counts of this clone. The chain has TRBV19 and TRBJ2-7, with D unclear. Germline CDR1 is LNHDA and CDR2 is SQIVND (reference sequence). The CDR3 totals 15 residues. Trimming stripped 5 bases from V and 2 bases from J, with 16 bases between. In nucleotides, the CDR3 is TGTGCCAGTAGTCAAAAGGGCCAGGCCGCCTACGAGCAGTACTTC. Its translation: CASSQKGQAAYEQYF.

CDR3 protein: CASRELAGVVTGELFF. In DNA, the CDR3 is TGTGCCAGCAGGGAACTAGCGGGGGTCGTCACCGGGGAGCTGTTTTTT. The rearrangement uses TRBV6-1 and TRBJ2-2, with 11 positions matching TRBD2. J lost 4 bases, V lost 6 bases, and 7 bases had no gene match. This CDR3 has 16 amino acids. In germline, CDR1 is MNHNS, CDR2 SASEGT.

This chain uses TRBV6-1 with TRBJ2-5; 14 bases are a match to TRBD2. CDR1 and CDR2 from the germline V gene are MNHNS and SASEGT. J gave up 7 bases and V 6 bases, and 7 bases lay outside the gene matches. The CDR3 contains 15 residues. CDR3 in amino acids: CASRTSGGGHGTQYF. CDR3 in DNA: TGTGCCAGCAGGACTAGCGGGGGGGGTCATGGGACCCAGTACTTC.

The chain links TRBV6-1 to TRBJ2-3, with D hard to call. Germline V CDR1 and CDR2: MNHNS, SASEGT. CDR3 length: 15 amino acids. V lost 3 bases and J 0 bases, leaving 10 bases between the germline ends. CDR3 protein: CASSDGRTSTDTQYF. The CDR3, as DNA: TGTGCCAGCAGTGACGGCCGAACTAGCACAGATACGCAGTATTTT.